The clone carrying this T cell receptor (beta chain) was detected ten times or more. Its specificity is unknown. A read error may produce the germline difference seen at one junction end. Across 18 months, stable Graves' hyperthyroidism was marked by no progression to ophthalmopathy. Patients having uncontrolled infection, another autoimmune disease, pregnancy or lactation were not included. The sample originates from a study of T cells in Graves' hyperthyroidism and ophthalmopathy. About the study: Once the initial diagnosis was made, peripheral blood was obtained before any treatment.

TCR beta CDR3 sequences were amplified from RNA transcripts. The study used the HTBI primer set for a first-round RT-PCR of the TCR CDR3. TCRdb ran MiXCR on the multiplex PCR reads and lists one entry per CDR3 protein. This table has around 450,000 distinct CDR3 sequences, around 15% appearing once. Regarding the study as a whole: The model anticipated ophthalmopathy a median about 7 months pre-onset.

This CDR3 has 15 residues. Per the germline V gene, CDR1 is SSHAT and CDR2 is FNYEAQ (reference sequence). The genes are TRBV7-7 and TRBJ2-3; TRBD2 agrees at 9 bases. Sequencing input: blood. This clonotype was sampled from a woman aged 18-35 years with Graves' hyperthyroidism. CDR3 residues: CASSLNAGGTDTQYF. CDR3 in DNA: TGTGCTAGCAGCTTGAACGCGGGAGGGACAGATACGCAGTATTTT.